This entry features one T cell receptor beta chain sequence. The V gene's germline CDR1 is MNHEY and CDR2 SMNVEV (reference sequence). The CDR3 sequence is 15 residues long. The germline V and J ends were trimmed by 4 bases and 5 bases, with 17 bases remaining between them. The table came from immunoSEQ multiplex PCR; TCRdb's copy has only in-frame clones and leaves some out. The sample includes roughly 160,000 clones, more than 75% of them seen just once. The sample comes from a study of blood T cell repertoires in COVID-19. The wider study: Material from acute and convalescent COVID-19 was sourced from the United States, Italy and Spain.

Sequencing was performed on peripheral blood. This receptor was taken from a woman of 80 years or more with COVID-19, enrolled during active disease. The V and J genes are TRBV27 and TRBJ1-2, with TRBD1 as a possible D gene (6 bases). This CDR3 reads CASSSPNQGLYGYTF. CDR3 sequence (DNA): TGTGCCAGCAGTTCCCCCAATCAGGGGTTGTATGGCTACACCTTC.